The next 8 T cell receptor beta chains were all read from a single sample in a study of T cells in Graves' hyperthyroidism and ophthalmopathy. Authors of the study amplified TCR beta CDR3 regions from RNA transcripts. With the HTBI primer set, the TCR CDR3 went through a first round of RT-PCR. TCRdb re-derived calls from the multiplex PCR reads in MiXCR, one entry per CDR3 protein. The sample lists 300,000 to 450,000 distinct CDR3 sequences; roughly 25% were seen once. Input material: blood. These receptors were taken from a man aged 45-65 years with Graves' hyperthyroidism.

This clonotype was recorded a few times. CDR3 protein: CASSLSTGTNIYNEQFF. The CDR3 nucleotides read TGTGCCAGCAGTTTATCGACCGGGACAAATATTTACAATGAGCAGTTCTTC. The chain couples TRBV27 to TRBJ2-1, with D tentatively TRBD1 (6 bases). Germline CDR1 and CDR2: MNHEY and SMNVEV (reference sequence). V dropped 0 bases and J dropped 4 bases, with 16 bases sitting between them. The CDR3 loop spans 17 amino acids.

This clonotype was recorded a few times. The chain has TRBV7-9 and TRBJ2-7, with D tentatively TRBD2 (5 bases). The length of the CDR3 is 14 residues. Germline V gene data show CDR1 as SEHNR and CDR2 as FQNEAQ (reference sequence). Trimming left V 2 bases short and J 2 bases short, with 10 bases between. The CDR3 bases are TGTGCCAGCAGCTTATCAACGGGGACCTACGAGCAGTACTTC. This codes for CASSLSTGTYEQYF. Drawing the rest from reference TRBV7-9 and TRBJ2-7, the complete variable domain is DTGVSQNPRHKITKRGQNVTFRCDPISEHNRLYWYRQTLGQGPEFLTYFQNEAQLEKSRLLSDRFSAERPKGSFSTLEIQRTEQGDSAMYLCASSLSTGTYEQYFGPGTRLTVT.

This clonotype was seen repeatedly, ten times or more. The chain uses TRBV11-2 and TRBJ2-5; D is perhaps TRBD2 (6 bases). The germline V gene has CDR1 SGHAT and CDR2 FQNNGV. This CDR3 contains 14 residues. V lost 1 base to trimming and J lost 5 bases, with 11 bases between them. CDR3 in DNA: TGTGCCAGCAGCTTAGTTTCGGGGGACGAGACCCAGTACTTC. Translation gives CASSLVSGDETQYF.

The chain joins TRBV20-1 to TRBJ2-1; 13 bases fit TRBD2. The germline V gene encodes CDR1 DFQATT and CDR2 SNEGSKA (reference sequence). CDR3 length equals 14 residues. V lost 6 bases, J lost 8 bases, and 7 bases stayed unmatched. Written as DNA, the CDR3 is TGCAGTGCCGTACTAGCGGGAGGGTTGGATGAGCAGTTCTTC. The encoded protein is CSAVLAGGLDEQFF.

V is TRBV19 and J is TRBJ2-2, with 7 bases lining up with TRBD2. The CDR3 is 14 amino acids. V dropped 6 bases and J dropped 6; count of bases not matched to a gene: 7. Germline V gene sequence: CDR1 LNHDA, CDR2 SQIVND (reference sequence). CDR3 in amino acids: CASSPRLAPGELFF. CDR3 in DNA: TGTGCCAGTAGCCCCCGACTAGCCCCCGGGGAGCTGTTTTTT.

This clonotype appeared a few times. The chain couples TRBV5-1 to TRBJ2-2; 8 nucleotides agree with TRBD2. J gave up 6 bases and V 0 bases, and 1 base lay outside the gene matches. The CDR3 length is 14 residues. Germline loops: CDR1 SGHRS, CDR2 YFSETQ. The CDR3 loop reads CASSLGREAGELFF. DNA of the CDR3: TGCGCCAGCAGCTTGGGGCGGGAGGCCGGGGAGCTGTTTTTT.

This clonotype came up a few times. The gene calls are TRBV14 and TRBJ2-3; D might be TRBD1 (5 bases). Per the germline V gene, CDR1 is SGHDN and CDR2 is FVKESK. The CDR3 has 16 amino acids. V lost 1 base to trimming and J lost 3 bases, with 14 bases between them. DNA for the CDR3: TGTGCCAGCAGCCAAGGCAGGCAGGGCAGGACAGATACGCAGTATTTT. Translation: CASSQGRQGRTDTQYF.

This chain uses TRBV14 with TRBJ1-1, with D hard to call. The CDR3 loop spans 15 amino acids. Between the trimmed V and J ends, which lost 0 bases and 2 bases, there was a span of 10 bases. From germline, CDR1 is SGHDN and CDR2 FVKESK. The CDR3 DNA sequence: TGTGCCAGCAGCCAAGAGGATGAGGTAAACACTGAAGCTTTCTTT. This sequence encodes CASSQEDEVNTEAFF.